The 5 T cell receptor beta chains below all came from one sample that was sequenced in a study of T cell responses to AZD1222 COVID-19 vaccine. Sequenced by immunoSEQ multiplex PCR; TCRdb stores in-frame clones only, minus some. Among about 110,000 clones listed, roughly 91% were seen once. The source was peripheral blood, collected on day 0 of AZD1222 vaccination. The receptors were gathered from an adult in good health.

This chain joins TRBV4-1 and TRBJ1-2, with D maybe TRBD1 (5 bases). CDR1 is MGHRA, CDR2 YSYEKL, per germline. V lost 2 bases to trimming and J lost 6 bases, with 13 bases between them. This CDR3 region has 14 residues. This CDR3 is CASSQPGTGDGYTF. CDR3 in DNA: TGCGCCAGCAGCCAACCAGGGACTGGGGATGGCTACACCTTC.

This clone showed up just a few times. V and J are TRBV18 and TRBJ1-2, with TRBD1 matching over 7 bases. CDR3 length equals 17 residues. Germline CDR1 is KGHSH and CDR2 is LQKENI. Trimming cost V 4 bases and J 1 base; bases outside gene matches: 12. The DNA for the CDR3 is TGTGCCAGCTCACGGGGGGACAGCGCCATAGATAACTATGGCTACACCTTC. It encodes CASSRGDSAIDNYGYTF.

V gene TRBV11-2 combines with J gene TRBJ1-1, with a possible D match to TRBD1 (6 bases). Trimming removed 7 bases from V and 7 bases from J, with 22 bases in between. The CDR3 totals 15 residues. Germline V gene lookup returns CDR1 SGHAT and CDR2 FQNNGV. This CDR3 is CASKPARGGWVEAFF. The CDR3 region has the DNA TGTGCCAGCAAACCTGCGAGGGGGGGCTGGGTTGAAGCTTTCTTT.

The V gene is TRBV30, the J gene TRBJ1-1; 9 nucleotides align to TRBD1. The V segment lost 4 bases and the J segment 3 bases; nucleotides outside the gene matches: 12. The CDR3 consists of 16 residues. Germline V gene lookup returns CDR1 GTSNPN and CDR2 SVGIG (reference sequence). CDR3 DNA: TGTGCCTGGACCTACGGGACAGGGCTGTCGGACACTGAAGCTTTCTTT. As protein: CAWTYGTGLSDTEAFF.

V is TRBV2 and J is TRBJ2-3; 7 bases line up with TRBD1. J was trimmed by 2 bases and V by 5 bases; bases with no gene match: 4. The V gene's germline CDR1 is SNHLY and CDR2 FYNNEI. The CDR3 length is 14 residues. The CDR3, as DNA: TGTGCCAGCAGTATGACAGGGCTCACAGATACGCAGTATTTT. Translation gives CASSMTGLTDTQYF. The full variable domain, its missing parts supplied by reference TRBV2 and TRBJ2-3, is EPEVTQTPSHQVTQMGQEVILRCVPISNHLYFYWYRQILGQKVEFLVSFYNNEISEKSEIFDDQFSVERPDGSNFTLKIRSTKLEDSAMYFCASSMTGLTDTQYFGPGTRLTVL.